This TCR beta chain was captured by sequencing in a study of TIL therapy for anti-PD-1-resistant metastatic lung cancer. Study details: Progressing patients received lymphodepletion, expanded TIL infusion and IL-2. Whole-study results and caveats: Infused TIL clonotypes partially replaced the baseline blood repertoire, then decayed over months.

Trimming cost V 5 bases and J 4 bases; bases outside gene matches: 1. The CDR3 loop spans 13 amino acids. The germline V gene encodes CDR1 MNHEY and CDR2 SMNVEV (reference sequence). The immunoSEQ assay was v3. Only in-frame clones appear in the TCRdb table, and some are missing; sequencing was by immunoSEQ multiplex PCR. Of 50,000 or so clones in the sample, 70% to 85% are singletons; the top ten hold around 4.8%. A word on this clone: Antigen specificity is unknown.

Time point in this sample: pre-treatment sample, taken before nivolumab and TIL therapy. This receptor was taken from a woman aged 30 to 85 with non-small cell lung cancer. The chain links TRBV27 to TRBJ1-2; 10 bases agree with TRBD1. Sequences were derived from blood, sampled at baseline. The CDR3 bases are TGTGCCAGCAGTCGACAGGGGGCCTATGGCTACACCTTC. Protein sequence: CASSRQGAYGYTF.